Detailed here is one T cell receptor (beta chain). The authors sequenced TCR beta from blood CD8+ and CD4+ T cells. The CD8+ and CD4+ T cells were negatively isolated, with the TEMRA cells enriched by FACS. These data are taken from a study of CD8 T cells in Susac syndrome. Random hexamers served to reverse transcribe roughly 0.45 to 1 ug RNA. The CDR3 of TCR beta was amplified by immunoSEQ multiplex PCR across 54 Vbeta and 13 Jbeta. In TCRdb, the immunoSEQ multiplex PCR reads were re-called with MiXCR into one record per CDR3 protein. Found here are 120,000 to 150,000 distinct CDR3 sequences, around 94% of them singletons; the top ten hold about 0.25%. Germline assignment: CDR1 LGHDT and CDR2 YNNKEL (reference sequence). The trim removed 7 bases at V and 5 bases at J, leaving 8 bases unmatched. The CDR3 is made up of 13 amino acids.

The sequence came from a human donor in good health. What was sequenced was CD8+ T cells from PBMCs. The chain employs TRBV3-1 and TRBJ2-7; 7 nucleotides line up with TRBD2. The CDR3 sequence: CASTGGGIDEQYF. Here the CDR3 DNA reads TGTGCCAGCACGGGGGGAGGAATTGACGAGCAGTACTTC.